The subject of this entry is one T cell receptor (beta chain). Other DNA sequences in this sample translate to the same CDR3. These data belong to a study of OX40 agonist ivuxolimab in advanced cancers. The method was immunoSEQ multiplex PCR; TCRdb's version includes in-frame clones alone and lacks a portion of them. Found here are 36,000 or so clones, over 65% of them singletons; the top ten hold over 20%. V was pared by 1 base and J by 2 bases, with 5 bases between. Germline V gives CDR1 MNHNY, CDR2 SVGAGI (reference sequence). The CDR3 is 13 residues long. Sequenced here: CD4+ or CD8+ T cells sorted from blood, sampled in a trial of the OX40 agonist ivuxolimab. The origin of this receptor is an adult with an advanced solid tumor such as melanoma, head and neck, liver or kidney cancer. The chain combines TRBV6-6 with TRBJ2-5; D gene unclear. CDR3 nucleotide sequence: TGTGCCAGCAGTTACTTGGGTCAAGAGACCCAGTACTTC. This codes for CASSYLGQETQYF.